These 31 T cell receptor beta chains were sequenced from one sample in a study of blood T cell repertoires in COVID-19. The repertoire was sequenced with immunoSEQ multiplex PCR; TCRdb's copy has only in-frame clones and lacks some. The table records roughly 100,000 clones, about 85% of them present only once. Sequenced material: peripheral blood. The receptors were gathered from a human donor in a cohort sampled during active COVID-19.

This chain connects TRBV4-2 to TRBJ2-1; 11 bases line up with TRBD2. The germline V gene encodes CDR1 LGHNA and CDR2 YNFKEQ. V gave up 0 bases and J gave up 8 bases; unmatched junction bases: 12. The CDR3 extends over 18 amino acids. CDR3 residues: CASSQDLISGRAVDEQFF. CDR3 in DNA: TGTGCCAGCAGCCAAGATTTGATTAGCGGGAGGGCCGTGGATGAGCAGTTCTTC.

This sequence joins TRBV28 and TRBJ1-6; D unresolved. The CDR3 totals 13 residues. Germline CDR1 is MDHEN and CDR2 is SYDVKM. Between the trimmed V and J ends, which lost 5 bases and 10 bases, there was a span of 12 bases. The CDR3 loop is CASSPAGRSPLHF. The CDR3 coding sequence is TGTGCCAGCAGTCCCGCGGGGAGATCACCCCTCCACTTT.

This clone has just one count. The chain has TRBV6-5 and TRBJ2-7, with a weak D call TRBD2 (5 bases). Germline CDR1 reads MNHEY; CDR2 reads SVGAGI. V was pared by 8 bases and J by 0 bases, with 17 bases between. The CDR3 is made up of 15 amino acids. The CDR3 reads CASRTGYISSYEQYF. In nucleotides, the CDR3 is TGTGCCAGCCGAACGGGGTATATTAGCTCCTACGAGCAGTACTTC.

This clone came up once. V is TRBV27 and J is TRBJ2-5; D perhaps matches TRBD2 (7 bases). V dropped 0 bases and J dropped 4 bases, with 18 bases sitting between them. The CDR3 runs 17 residues. Germline V gene sequence: CDR1 MNHEY, CDR2 SMNVEV (reference sequence). The chain's CDR3 is CASSLSRGGGLRETQYF. The CDR3, as DNA: TGTGCCAGCAGTTTATCTCGAGGGGGGGGGCTTCGAGAGACCCAGTACTTC.

The chain has TRBV28 and TRBJ2-1; 10 nucleotides match TRBD2. V lost 6 bases and J lost 4; bases outside the gene matches: 6. This CDR3 comprises 15 residues. Per germline, CDR1 MDHEN and CDR2 SYDVKM. DNA of the CDR3: TGTGCCAGCAGCCCCGGGACTAGCGAGTACAATGAGCAGTTCTTC. Amino acid sequence: CASSPGTSEYNEQFF.

V gene TRBV7-3 combines with J gene TRBJ2-2, with TRBD2 matching over 7 bases. V shed 3 bases and J 1 base; nucleotides not matched to a gene: 5. CDR1 SGHTA and CDR2 FQGTGA come from the germline V gene. The CDR3 extends over 16 amino acids. The CDR3 nucleotides are TGTGCCAGCAGCTTCTCTAGCGGCGAGAACACCGGGGAGCTGTTTTTT. Translating it yields CASSFSSGENTGELFF. The entire variable domain, with the rest obtained from reference TRBV7-3 and TRBJ2-2, is as follows: GAGVSQTPSNKVTEKGKYVELRCDPISGHTALYWYRQSLGQGPEFLIYFQGTGAADDSGLPNDRFFAVRPEGSVSTLKIQRTERGDSAVYLCASSFSSGENTGELFFGEGSRLTVL.

The V gene is TRBV18, the J gene TRBJ2-2, with D tentatively TRBD2 (5 bases). This CDR3 spans 15 amino acids. Trimming left V 5 bases short and J 3 bases short, with 13 bases between. Germline V gives CDR1 KGHSH, CDR2 LQKENI. In DNA, the CDR3 is TGTGCCAGCTCAGAAACGAGGGAGTACACCGGGGAGCTGTTTTTT. This gives the protein CASSETREYTGELFF.

V is TRBV5-1 and J is TRBJ2-4, with unresolved D. Germline V gene sequence: CDR1 SGHRS, CDR2 YFSETQ. V shed 4 bases and J shed 12 bases, with 17 bases lying between them. The CDR3 extends over 13 amino acids. CDR3 amino acids: CASSPITRQAQYF. In nucleotides, the CDR3 is TGCGCCAGCAGCCCAATAACCCGCCAGGCTCAGTACTTC.

This clone was seen a single time. This sequence joins TRBV4-1 and TRBJ2-6; TRBD1 aligns across 8 bases. CDR3 length: 16 residues. Trimming at V came to 7 bases and at J to 0 bases, leaving 5 bases not matched to a gene. In germline, CDR1 is MGHRA, CDR2 YSYEKL. The CDR3 sequence: CASTGGPPSGANVLTF. CDR3 coding DNA: TGCGCCAGCACAGGGGGCCCCCCCTCTGGGGCCAACGTCCTGACTTTC.

The rearrangement uses TRBV18 and TRBJ2-3, with a tentative D call TRBD2 (5 bases). The V end was cut by 3 bases, the J end by 4 bases, with 14 bases between. The CDR3 runs 15 residues. Germline CDR1 reads KGHSH; CDR2 reads LQKENI. The CDR3: CASSPAASSADTQYF. In DNA, the CDR3 is TGTGCCAGCTCACCTGCGGCTAGCTCGGCAGATACGCAGTATTTT.

The chain uses TRBV30 and TRBJ1-6; weak D call: TRBD1 (6 bases). V was trimmed by 8 bases and J by 5 bases, leaving 13 bases between them. Germline V lookup: CDR1 GTSNPN, CDR2 SVGIG (reference sequence). The CDR3 is 13 residues long. The CDR3 is CAVDRDNNSPLHF. CDR3 in DNA: TGTGCCGTAGACCGGGACAATAATTCACCCCTCCACTTT.

This rearrangement joins TRBV10-2 to TRBJ2-7; D unresolved. Germline V gene lookup returns CDR1 WSHSY and CDR2 SAAADI. CDR3 length: 11 residues. V lost 6 bases to trimming and J lost 4 bases, with 7 bases between them. The CDR3 DNA follows: TGCGCCAGCAGCCCAACTTACGAGCAGTACTTC. Translating it yields CASSPTYEQYF.

This chain's CDR3 is CASSQGETLEKLFF. The CDR3 region has the DNA TGCGCCAGCAGCCAAGGGGAGACACTTGAAAAACTGTTTTTT. This rearrangement joins TRBV4-1 to TRBJ1-4; D not certain. V was clipped by 1 base and J by 7 bases, with 10 bases between them. Germline loops: CDR1 MGHRA, CDR2 YSYEKL. The CDR3 contains 14 residues.

The chain has TRBV2 and TRBJ1-5, with 11 bases identical to TRBD1. Trimming removed 6 bases from V and 5 bases from J; junction bases left unmatched: 6. Germline lookup yields CDR1 SNHLY and CDR2 FYNNEI. The CDR3 is 15 amino acids. The CDR3 DNA is TGTGCCAGCAGCGGGGACAGGGGGAGCCATCAGCCCCAGCATTTT. Translation gives CASSGDRGSHQPQHF.

The rearrangement links TRBV6-1 to TRBJ1-2; TRBD1 matches 10 bases. Germline V CDR1 and CDR2: MNHNS, SASEGT. The CDR3 length is 15 residues. The junction had 4 bases not matched to a gene; V was cut back by 2 bases and J by 4 bases. The CDR3 DNA follows: TGTGCCAGCAGTGAAATGACAGGGGGCAGCTATGGCTACACCTTC. This codes for CASSEMTGGSYGYTF.

V is TRBV6-2 or TRBV6-3 and J is TRBJ2-2; 8 bases agree with TRBD2. Per germline, CDR1 MNHEY and CDR2 SVGEGT. The CDR3 length is 16 residues. V shed 7 bases, J shed 0 bases, and the junction held 7 bases outside the gene matches. This chain's CDR3 is CASNPGGVANTGELFF. For the CDR3, the DNA is TGTGCCAGCAACCCCGGGGGGGTCGCGAACACCGGGGAGCTGTTTTTT.

The J gene is TRBJ2-1, the V gene TRBV28, with 8 bases that match TRBD2. Germline CDR1 MDHEN, CDR2 SYDVKM. Losses at the gene ends were 5 bases for V and 8 bases for J; bases not matched to a gene: 17. This CDR3 contains 17 residues. CDR3 sequence: CASSPAPGTSRGDEQFF. The CDR3 bases are TGTGCCAGCAGTCCCGCTCCCGGGACTAGTCGGGGCGATGAGCAGTTCTTC. Combining the CDR3 with reference TRBV28 and TRBJ2-1 gives the whole variable domain DVKVTQSSRYLVKRTGEKVFLECVQDMDHENMFWYRQDPGLGLRLIYFSYDVKMKEKGDIPEGYSVSREKKERFSLILESASTNQTSMYLCASSPAPGTSRGDEQFFGPGTRLTVL.

The chain carries TRBV6-5 and TRBJ2-7, with no clear D. Germline-derived CDR1 and CDR2 are MNHEY and SVGAGI. The V end was cut by 9 bases, the J end by 9 bases, with 15 bases between. The CDR3 has 11 residues. The CDR3 bases are TGTGCCAGTCTCTCTGCAGGCTTGCAGTACTTC. Protein product: CASLSAGLQYF.

This rearrangement joins TRBV28 to TRBJ2-1, with 7 bases lining up with TRBD2. This CDR3 spans 16 amino acids. Per germline, CDR1 MDHEN and CDR2 SYDVKM. With V trimmed by 6 bases and J by 2 bases, 10 bases remained unmatched. CDR3 nucleotide sequence: TGTGCCAGCAGCGGATGGGAGGGAGTGACCTACAATGAGCAGTTCTTC. It yields the protein CASSGWEGVTYNEQFF.

This clone ranks as medium-sized (0.01 to 0.1%). The chain carries TRBV5-1 and TRBJ2-1; TRBD2 matches at 8 bases. CDR3 length equals 15 residues. Trimming cost V 0 bases and J 4 bases; bases outside gene matches: 3. Germline loops: CDR1 SGHRS, CDR2 YFSETQ. CDR3 protein: CASSLVAGRYNEQFF. CDR3 DNA sequence: TGCGCCAGCAGCTTGGTAGCGGGGCGATACAATGAGCAGTTCTTC.

The J gene is TRBJ1-1, the V gene TRBV7-9; 10 positions match TRBD1. This CDR3 contains 15 residues. Trimming took 5 bases from V and 4 from J; bases not matched to a gene: 7. Germline CDR1 and CDR2: SEHNR and FQNEAQ (reference sequence). The CDR3 DNA reads TGTGCCAGCAGCCCTAGACAGGGGGCAGGCACTGAAGCTTTCTTT. This translates into CASSPRQGAGTEAFF.

The table lists this clone with a few counts. The rearrangement links TRBV2 to TRBJ1-2; tentatively, D is TRBD1 (6 bases). Germline V CDR1 and CDR2: SNHLY, FYNNEI. This CDR3 is built from 13 residues. Trimming removed 5 bases from V and 3 bases from J, with 10 bases in between. CDR3 DNA: TGTGCCAGCAGTACAGGGATTGACTATGGCTACACCTTC. Its protein is CASSTGIDYGYTF.

V usage is TRBV9 and J usage is TRBJ2-3, with D possibly TRBD1 on 6 matching bases. The germline CDR1 and CDR2 sequences are SGDLS and YYNGEE. The CDR3 sequence is 14 residues long. Trimming left V 2 bases short and J 5 bases short, with 12 bases between. The CDR3 here is CASSVPGEGDTQYF. In nucleotides, the CDR3 is TGTGCCAGCAGCGTCCCAGGGGAAGGAGATACGCAGTATTTT.

This clone appeared once. The rearrangement links TRBV28 to TRBJ1-1; the D is unclear. Germline V gives CDR1 MDHEN, CDR2 SYDVKM. Trimming shortened V by 3 bases and J by 7 bases, and 15 bases separated the two germline ends. The length of the CDR3 is 14 residues. CDR3 region: CASSFDGAVNEAFF. Written as DNA, the CDR3 is TGTGCCAGCAGTTTCGACGGAGCCGTTAATGAAGCTTTCTTT. Full variable domain (outside the CDR3, taken from reference TRBV28 and TRBJ1-1): DVKVTQSSRYLVKRTGEKVFLECVQDMDHENMFWYRQDPGLGLRLIYFSYDVKMKEKGDIPEGYSVSREKKERFSLILESASTNQTSMYLCASSFDGAVNEAFFGQGTRLTVV.

The chain has TRBV3-1 (or the pseudogene TRBV3-2) and TRBJ2-5; D gene uncertain. Germline V CDR1 and CDR2: LGHDT, YNNKEL (reference sequence). Trimming shortened V by 3 bases and J by 3 bases, and 11 bases separated the two germline ends. The CDR3 loop spans 14 amino acids. The CDR3 region has the DNA TGTGCCAGCAGCCATCTTGCGGAGAAAGAGACCCAGTACTTC. Its translation: CASSHLAEKETQYF.

By proportion, this clone is medium-sized. The V gene is TRBV7-9, the J gene TRBJ2-7, with a tentative D call TRBD1 (6 bases). Between the trimmed V and J ends, which lost 4 bases and 0 bases, there was a span of 10 bases. CDR3 length: 14 amino acids. From germline, CDR1 is SEHNR and CDR2 FQNEAQ (reference sequence). The CDR3 DNA is TGTGCCAGCAGCTCACAGGGTCTCTCCTACGAGCAGTACTTC. It codes for CASSSQGLSYEQYF.

V and J are TRBV7-9 and TRBJ1-1; TRBD1 matches at 10 bases. Germline V CDR1 and CDR2: SEHNR, FQNEAQ (reference sequence). Trimming cost V 5 bases and J 11 bases; bases outside gene matches: 11. This CDR3 has 14 residues. In DNA form, the CDR3 reads TGTGCCAGCAGCCCTAATCGACAGGGGGCGGTTGCTTTCTTT. Its translation is CASSPNRQGAVAFF. Full variable domain (missing parts from reference TRBV7-9 and TRBJ1-1): DTGVSQNPRHKITKRGQNVTFRCDPISEHNRLYWYRQTLGQGPEFLTYFQNEAQLEKSRLLSDRFSAERPKGSFSTLEIQRTEQGDSAMYLCASSPNRQGAVAFFGQGTRLTVV.

This clone has a handful of counts. This rearrangement joins TRBV19 to TRBJ1-3; the match to TRBD1 covers 7 bases. CDR1 and CDR2 from the germline V gene are LNHDA and SQIVND (reference sequence). The CDR3 has 14 amino acids. The J segment lost 2 bases and the V segment lost 9 bases, leaving 7 bases of the junction unmatched. The CDR3 nucleotides read TGTGCCAGCAGTTGGACAGGTACTGGAAACACCATATATTTT. Amino acid sequence: CASSWTGTGNTIYF.

This sequence joins TRBV28 and TRBJ2-7, with D perhaps TRBD2 (5 bases). V shed 3 bases and J shed 7 bases, with 10 bases lying between them. This CDR3 region has 12 residues. CDR1 and CDR2 (germline): MDHEN, SYDVKM. CDR3 nucleotide sequence: TGTGCCAGCAGTTTCGGGGAGAGGGAGCAGTACTTC. This sequence encodes CASSFGEREQYF.

The chain links TRBV6-5 to TRBJ1-4; possible D gene TRBD1, 5 bases. The CDR3 consists of 15 residues. With 2 bases removed from V and 4 bases from J, the gap between germline ends came to 11 bases. Germline values: CDR1 MNHEY, CDR2 SVGAGI. CDR3: CASSYTGRVNEKLFF. CDR3 coding DNA: TGTGCCAGCAGTTACACCGGCAGGGTTAATGAAAAACTGTTTTTT.

The genes are TRBV5-1 and TRBJ2-5; 7 bases align to TRBD2. Germline assignment: CDR1 SGHRS and CDR2 YFSETQ. This CDR3 region has 14 residues. V lost 0 bases and J lost 5; bases outside the gene matches: 4. The CDR3: CASSLAGGEETQYF. The CDR3 DNA reads TGCGCCAGCAGCTTGGCTGGGGGGGAGGAGACCCAGTACTTC. Full variable domain (outside the CDR3, taken from reference TRBV5-1 and TRBJ2-5): KAGVTQTPRYLIKTRGQQVTLSCSPISGHRSVSWYQQTPGQGLQFLFEYFSETQRNKGNFPGRFSGRQFSNSRSEMNVSTLELGDSALYLCASSLAGGEETQYFGPGTRLLVL.